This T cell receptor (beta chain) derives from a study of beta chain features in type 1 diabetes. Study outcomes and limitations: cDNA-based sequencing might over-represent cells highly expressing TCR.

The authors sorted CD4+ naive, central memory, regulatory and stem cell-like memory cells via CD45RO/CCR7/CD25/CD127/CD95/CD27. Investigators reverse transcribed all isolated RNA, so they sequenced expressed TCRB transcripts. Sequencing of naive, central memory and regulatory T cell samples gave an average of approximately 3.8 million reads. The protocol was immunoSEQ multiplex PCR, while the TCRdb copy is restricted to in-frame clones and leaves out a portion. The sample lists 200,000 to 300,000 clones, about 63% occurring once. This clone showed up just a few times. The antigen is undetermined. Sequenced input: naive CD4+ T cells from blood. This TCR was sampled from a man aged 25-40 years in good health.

The CDR3 here is CASSAAGGPGNEQFF. The CDR3 DNA reads TGTGCCAGCAGTGCGGCGGGAGGGCCCGGCAATGAGCAGTTCTTC. This chain links TRBV25-1 with TRBJ2-1, with 9 bases matching TRBD2. CDR3 length: 15 amino acids. The junction had 7 bases not matched to a gene; V was cut back by 4 bases and J by 6 bases. Germline V gives CDR1 MGHDK, CDR2 SYGVNS.